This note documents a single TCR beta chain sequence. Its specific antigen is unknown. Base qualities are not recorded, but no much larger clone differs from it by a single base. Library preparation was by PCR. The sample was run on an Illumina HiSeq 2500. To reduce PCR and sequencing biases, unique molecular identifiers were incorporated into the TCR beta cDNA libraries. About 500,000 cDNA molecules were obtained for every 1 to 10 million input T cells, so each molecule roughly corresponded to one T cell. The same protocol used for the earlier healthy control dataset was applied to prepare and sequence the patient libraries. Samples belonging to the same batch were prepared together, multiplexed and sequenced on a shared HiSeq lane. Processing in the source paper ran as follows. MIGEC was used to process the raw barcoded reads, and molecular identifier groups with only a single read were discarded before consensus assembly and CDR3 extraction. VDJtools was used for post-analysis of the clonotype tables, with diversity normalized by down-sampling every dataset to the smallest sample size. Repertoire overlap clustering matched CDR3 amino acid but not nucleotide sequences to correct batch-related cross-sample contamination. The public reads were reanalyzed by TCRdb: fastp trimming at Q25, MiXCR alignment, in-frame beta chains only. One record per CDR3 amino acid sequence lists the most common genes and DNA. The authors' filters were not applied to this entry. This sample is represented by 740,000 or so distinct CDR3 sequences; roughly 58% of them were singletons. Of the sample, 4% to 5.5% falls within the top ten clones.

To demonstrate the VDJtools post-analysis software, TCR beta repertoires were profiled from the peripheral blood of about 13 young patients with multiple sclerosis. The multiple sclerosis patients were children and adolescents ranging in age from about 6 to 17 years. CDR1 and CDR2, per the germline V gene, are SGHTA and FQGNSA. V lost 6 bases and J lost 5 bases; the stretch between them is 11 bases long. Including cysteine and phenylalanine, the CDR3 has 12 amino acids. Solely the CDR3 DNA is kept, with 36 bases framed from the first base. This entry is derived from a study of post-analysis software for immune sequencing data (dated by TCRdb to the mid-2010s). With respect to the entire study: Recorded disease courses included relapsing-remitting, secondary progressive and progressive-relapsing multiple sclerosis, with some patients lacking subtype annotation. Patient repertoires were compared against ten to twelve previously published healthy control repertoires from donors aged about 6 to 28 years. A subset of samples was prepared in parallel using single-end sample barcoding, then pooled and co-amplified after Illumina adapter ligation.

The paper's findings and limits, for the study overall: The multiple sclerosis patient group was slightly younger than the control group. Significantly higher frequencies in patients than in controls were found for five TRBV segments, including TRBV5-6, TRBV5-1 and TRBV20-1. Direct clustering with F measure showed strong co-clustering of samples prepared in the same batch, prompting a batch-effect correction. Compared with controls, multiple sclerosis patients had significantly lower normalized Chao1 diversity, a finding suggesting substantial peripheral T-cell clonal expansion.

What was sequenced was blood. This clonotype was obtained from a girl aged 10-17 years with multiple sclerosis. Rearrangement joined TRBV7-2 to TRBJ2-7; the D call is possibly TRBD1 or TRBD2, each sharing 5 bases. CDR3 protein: CASRGVSHEQYF. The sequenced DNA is TGTGCCAGCAGGGGGGTGTCCCACGAGCAGTACTTC.